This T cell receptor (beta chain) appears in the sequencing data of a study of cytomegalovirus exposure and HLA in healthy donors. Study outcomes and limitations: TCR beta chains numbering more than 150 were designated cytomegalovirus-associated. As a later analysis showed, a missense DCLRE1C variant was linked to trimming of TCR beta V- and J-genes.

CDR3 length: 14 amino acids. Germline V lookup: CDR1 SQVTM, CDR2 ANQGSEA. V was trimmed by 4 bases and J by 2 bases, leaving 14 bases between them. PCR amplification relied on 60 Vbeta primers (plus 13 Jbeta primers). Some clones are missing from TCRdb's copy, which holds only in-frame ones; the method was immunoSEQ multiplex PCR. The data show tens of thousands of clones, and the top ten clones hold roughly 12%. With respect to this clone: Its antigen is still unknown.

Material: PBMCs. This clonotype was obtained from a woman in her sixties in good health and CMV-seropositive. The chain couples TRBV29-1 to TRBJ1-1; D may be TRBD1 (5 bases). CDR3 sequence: CSVGPGAGNTEAFF. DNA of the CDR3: TGCAGCGTTGGGCCCGGGGCGGGAAACACTGAAGCTTTCTTT. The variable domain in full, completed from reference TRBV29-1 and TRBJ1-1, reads SAVISQKPSRDICQRGTSLTIQCQVDSQVTMMFWYRQQPGQSLTLIATANQGSEATYESGFVIDKFPISRPNLTFSTLTVSNMSPEDSSIYLCSVGPGAGNTEAFFGQGTRLTVV.